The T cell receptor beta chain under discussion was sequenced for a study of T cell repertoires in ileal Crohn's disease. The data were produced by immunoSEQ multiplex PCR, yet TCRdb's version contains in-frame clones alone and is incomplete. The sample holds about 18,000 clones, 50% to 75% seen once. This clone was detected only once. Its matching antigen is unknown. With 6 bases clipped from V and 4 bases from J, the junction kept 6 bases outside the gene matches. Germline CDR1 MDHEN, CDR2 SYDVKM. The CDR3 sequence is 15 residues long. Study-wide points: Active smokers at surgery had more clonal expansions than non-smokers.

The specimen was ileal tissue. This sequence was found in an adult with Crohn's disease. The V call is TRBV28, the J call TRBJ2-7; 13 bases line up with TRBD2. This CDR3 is CASRTTSGRGYEQYF. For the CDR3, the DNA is TGTGCCAGCAGGACTACTAGCGGGAGGGGTTACGAGCAGTACTTC.